The source of this TCR beta chain is a study of shared T cell receptors in the human thymus. The CDR3 spans 18 residues. Trimming removed 3 bases from V and 8 bases from J; junction bases left unmatched: 21. Germline assignment: CDR1 SGDLS and CDR2 YYNGEE. This clone was detected only once. Sequenced by immunoSEQ multiplex PCR; TCRdb stores in-frame clones only, minus some. Of roughly 550,000 clones in the sample, 75% to 85% are singletons; the top ten hold around 0.012%. The same sample was also studied in work on human thymus T cells. That publication notes: Among the donors, all were healthy Finnish infants having corrective surgery for congenital heart defects. Resections from corrective heart surgery supplied the thymus tissue. Thymic and blood repertoires showed apparently biased V and J gene usage. Related research reported highly overlapping thymic repertoires among unrelated individuals.

This sequence joins TRBV9 and TRBJ1-2, with 8 positions matching TRBD1. The sample taken for sequencing was thymocytes. The TCR originated in a boy younger than two with a congenital heart defect. CDR3 sequence (DNA): TGTGCCAGCAGCGACCGCCATAGCCTCGGACAGGGTGTCAGGGGCTACACCTTC. Residues: CASSDRHSLGQGVRGYTF.